This T cell receptor beta chain came from a study of response to subunit inactivated influenza vaccine. Study-level results: A suggestion made by the authors is that each seasonal influenza vaccination recruits few new T cells.

TCRdb reprocessed the RT-PCR reads with MiXCR, giving one entry per CDR3 protein. Of 450,000 to 500,000 distinct CDR3 sequences listed, approximately 11% are singletons. This clonotype was counted between two and nine times. The target antigen is unknown. The source is a man in his forties or fifties who received an inactivated influenza vaccine. The sequences come from PBMCs from blood, collected 40 to 50 days after vaccination.

The CDR3 bases are TGTGCCAGCAGTGGCCCGTCGAACACCGGGGAGCTGTTTTTT. Its translation: CASSGPSNTGELFF. The rearrangement joins TRBV2 to TRBJ2-2; D is ambiguous. Trimming stripped 4 bases from V and 0 bases from J, with 6 bases between. The CDR3 is 14 residues long. CDR1 and CDR2 (germline): SNHLY, FYNNEI.